This T cell receptor beta chain was sequenced during a study of blood T cell repertoires in COVID-19. Study summary: PBMCs, B-cell-depleted T cells, or T cells provided the cDNA or gDNA that made up the material.

Assay used: immunoSEQ multiplex PCR; TCRdb lists only in-frame clones, some missing. This table holds 250,000 to 300,000 clones, 86% found once. The CDR3 has 16 residues. The germline CDR1 and CDR2 sequences are SGHVS and FQNEAQ. The V end was cut by 6 bases, the J end by 0 bases, with 14 bases between. The clonotype was recovered from a woman aged 70-85 years with COVID-19, enrolled during active disease. Sequencing was carried out using peripheral blood. The chain combines TRBV7-8 with TRBJ1-4; D may be TRBD1 (5 bases). DNA of the CDR3: TGTGCCAGCAGAGAGAGGAGGGGTGCAACTAATGAAAAACTGTTTTTT. Translated, it gives CASRERRGATNEKLFF.